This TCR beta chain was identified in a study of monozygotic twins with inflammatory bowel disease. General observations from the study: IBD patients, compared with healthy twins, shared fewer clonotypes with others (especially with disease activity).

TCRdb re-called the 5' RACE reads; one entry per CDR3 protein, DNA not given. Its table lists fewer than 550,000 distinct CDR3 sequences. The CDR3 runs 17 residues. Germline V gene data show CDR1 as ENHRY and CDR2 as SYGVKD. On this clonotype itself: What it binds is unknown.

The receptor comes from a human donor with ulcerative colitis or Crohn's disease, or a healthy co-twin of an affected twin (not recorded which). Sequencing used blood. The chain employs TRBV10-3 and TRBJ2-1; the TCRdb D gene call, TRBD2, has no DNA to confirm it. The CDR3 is CAISEGAGEPGNNEQFF.